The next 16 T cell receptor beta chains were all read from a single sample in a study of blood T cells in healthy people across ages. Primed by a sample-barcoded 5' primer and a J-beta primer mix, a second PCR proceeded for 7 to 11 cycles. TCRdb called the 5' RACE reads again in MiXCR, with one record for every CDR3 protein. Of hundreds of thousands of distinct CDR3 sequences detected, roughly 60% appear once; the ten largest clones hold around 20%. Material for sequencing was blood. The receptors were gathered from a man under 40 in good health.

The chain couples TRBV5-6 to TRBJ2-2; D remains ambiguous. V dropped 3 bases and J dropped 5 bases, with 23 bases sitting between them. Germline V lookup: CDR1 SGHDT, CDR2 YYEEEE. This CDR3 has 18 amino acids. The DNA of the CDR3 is TGTGCCAGCAGCTCGCCATTCGGACCAACATTGGAGACCGGGGAGCTGTTTTTT. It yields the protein CASSSPFGPTLETGELFF.

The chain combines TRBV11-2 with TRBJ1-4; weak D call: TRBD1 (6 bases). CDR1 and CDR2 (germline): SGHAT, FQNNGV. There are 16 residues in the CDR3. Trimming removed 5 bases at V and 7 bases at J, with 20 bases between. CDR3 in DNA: TGTGCCAGCAGCCGAGGAGGGGGGTTTGGCGGTGAAAAACTGTTTTTT. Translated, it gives CASSRGGGFGGEKLFF.

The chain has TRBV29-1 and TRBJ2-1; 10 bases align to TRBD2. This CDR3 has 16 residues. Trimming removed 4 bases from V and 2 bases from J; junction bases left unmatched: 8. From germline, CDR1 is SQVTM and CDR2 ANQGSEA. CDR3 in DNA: TGCAGCGTTGCTCTAGCGGGGGTAGGGACCTACAATGAGCAGTTCTTC. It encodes CSVALAGVGTYNEQFF.

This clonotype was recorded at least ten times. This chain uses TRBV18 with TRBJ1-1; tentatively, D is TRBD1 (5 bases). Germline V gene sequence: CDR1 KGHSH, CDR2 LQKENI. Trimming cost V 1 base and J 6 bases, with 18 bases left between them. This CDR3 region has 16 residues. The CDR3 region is CASSPLVGGQDAEAFF. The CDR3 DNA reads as TGTGCCAGCTCACCACTGGTTGGGGGTCAAGACGCTGAAGCTTTCTTT.

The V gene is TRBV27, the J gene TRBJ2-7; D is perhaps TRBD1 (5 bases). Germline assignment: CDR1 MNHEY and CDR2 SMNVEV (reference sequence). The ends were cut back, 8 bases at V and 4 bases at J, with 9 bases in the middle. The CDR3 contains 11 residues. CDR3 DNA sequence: TGTGCCAGCTATGACAGTTACGAGCAGTACTTC. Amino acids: CASYDSYEQYF.

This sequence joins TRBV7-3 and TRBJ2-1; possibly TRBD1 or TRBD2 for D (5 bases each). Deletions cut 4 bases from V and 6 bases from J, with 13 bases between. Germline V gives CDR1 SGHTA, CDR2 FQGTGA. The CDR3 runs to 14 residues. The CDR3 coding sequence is TGTGCCAGCAGCTCAGAAGGGACCGTCAATGAGCAGTTCTTC. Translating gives CASSSEGTVNEQFF.

CDR3 sequence (DNA): TGTGCCAGCAGTTCACCGGCCCCTCGGGACGCAACCTACAATGAGCAGTTCTTC. It translates to CASSSPAPRDATYNEQFF. The V gene is TRBV28, the J gene TRBJ2-1; possibly TRBD1 or TRBD2 for D (5 bases each). Trimming took 4 bases from V and 2 from J, leaving 21 bases between them. The CDR3 extends over 18 amino acids. Germline assignment: CDR1 MDHEN and CDR2 SYDVKM.

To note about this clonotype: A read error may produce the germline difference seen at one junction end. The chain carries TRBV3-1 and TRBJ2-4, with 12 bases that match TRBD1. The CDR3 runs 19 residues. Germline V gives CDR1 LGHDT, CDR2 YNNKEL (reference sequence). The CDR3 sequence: CTSSQVSFLGTGGYLEQYF. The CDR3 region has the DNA TGTACCAGCAGCCAAGTTTCTTTCCTCGGGACAGGGGGCTACCTGGAGCAGTACTTC. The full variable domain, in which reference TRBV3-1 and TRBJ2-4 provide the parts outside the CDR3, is DTAVSQTPKYLVTQMGNDKSIKCEQNLGHDTMYWYKQDSKKFLKIMFSYNNKELIINETVPNRFSPKSPDKAHLNLHINSLELGDSAVYFCTSSQVSFLGTGGYLEQYFGAGTRLSVL.

The CDR3 spells CASRSGPTGELFF. The CDR3, as DNA: TGTGCCAGCAGAAGCGGACCCACCGGGGAGCTGTTTTTT. The rearrangement uses TRBV14 and TRBJ2-2; tentative D call: TRBD2 (5 bases). Germline assignment: CDR1 SGHDN and CDR2 FVKESK. This CDR3 contains 13 residues. V lost 6 bases to trimming and J lost 4 bases, with 9 bases between them.

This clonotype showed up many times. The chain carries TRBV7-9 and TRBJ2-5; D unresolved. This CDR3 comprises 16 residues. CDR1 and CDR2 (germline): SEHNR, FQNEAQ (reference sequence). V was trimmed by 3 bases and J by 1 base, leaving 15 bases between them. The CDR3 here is CASSFRLSAGQETQYF. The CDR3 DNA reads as TGTGCCAGCAGCTTTAGGTTATCAGCAGGCCAAGAGACCCAGTACTTC. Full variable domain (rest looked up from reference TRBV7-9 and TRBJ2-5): DTGVSQNPRHKITKRGQNVTFRCDPISEHNRLYWYRQTLGQGPEFLTYFQNEAQLEKSRLLSDRFSAERPKGSFSTLEIQRTEQGDSAMYLCASSFRLSAGQETQYFGPGTRLLVL.

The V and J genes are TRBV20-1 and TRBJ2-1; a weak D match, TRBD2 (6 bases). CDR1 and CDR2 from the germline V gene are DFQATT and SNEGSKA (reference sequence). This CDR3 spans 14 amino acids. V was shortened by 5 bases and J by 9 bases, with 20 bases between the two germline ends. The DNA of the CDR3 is TGCAGTGCTCCCGGGACTGGGGCCTTCAGTGAGCAGTTCTTC. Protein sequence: CSAPGTGAFSEQFF.

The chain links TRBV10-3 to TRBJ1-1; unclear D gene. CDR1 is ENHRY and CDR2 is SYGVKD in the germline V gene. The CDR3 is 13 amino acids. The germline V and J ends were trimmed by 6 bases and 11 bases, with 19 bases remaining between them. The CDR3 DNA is TGTGCCATCAGGGATGCCGGAATCGTTGTGGCTTTCTTT. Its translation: CAIRDAGIVVAFF.

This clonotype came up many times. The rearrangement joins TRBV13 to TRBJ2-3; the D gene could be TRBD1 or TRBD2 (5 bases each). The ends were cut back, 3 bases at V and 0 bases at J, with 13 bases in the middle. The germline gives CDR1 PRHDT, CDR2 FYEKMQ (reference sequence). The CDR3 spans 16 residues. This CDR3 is CASSLLGVTSTDTQYF. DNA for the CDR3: TGTGCCAGCAGCTTGTTGGGGGTAACTAGCACAGATACGCAGTATTTT.

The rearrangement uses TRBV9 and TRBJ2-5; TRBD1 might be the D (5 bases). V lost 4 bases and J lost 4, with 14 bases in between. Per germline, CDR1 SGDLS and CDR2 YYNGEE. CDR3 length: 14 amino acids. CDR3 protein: CASSPGLGGETQYF. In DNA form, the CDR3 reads TGTGCCAGCAGCCCAGGGTTGGGTGGAGAGACCCAGTACTTC.

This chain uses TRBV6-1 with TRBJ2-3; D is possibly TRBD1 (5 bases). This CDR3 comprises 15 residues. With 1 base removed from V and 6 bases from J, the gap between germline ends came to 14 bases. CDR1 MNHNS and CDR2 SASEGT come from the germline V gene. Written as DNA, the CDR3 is TGTGCCAGCAGTGAAGATGGGTCAGGGCCTGATACGCAGTATTTT. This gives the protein CASSEDGSGPDTQYF.

The CDR3: CAISVIAGSGELFF. The CDR3 coding sequence is TGTGCCATCAGTGTTATTGCTGGGTCCGGGGAGCTGTTTTTT. The chain combines TRBV10-3 with TRBJ2-2; no definite D call. V lost 4 bases, J lost 6 bases, and 12 bases lay in between. Per the germline V gene, CDR1 is ENHRY and CDR2 is SYGVKD. This CDR3 is 14 amino acids long.